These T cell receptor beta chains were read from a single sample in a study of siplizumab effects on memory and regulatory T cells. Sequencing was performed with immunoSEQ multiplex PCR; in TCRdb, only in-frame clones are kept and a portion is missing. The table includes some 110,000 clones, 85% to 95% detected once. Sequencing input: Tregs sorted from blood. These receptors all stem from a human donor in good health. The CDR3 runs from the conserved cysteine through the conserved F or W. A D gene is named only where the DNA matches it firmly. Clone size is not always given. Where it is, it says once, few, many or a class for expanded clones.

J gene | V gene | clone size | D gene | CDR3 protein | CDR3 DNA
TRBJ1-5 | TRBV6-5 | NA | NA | CASSQQASQPQHF | TGTGCCAGCAGCCAACAGGCATCCCAGCCCCAGCATTTT
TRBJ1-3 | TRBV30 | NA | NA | CAWSISGNTIYF | TGTGCCTGGAGCATTTCTGGAAACACCATATATTTT
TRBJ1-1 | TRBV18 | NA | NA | CASSPNKHLLEEAFF | TGTGCCAGCTCACCGAACAAACACCTCCTTGAGGAAGCTTTCTTT
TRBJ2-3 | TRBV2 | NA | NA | CASSVGPGAVGDTQYF | TGTGCCAGCAGTGTGGGCCCGGGGGCCGTCGGTGATACGCAGTATTTT
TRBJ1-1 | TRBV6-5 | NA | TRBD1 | CASSYSGQGVAARAFF | TGTGCCAGCAGTTACTCGGGACAGGGTGTCGCGGCGCGGGCTTTCTTT
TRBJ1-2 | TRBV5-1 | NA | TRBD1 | CASSLDRGLGYTF | TGCGCCAGCAGCCTGGACAGGGGTCTTGGCTACACCTTC
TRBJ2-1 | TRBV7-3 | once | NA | CASSLNKYLYNEQFF | TGTGCCAGCAGCTTAAACAAGTATCTCTACAATGAGCAGTTCTTC
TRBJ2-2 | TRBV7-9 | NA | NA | CASSPLGELFF | TGTGCCAGCAGCCCGCTGGGGGAGCTGTTTTTT
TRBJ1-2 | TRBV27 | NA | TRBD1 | CASRPGQGTPNYGYTF | TGTGCCAGTAGACCGGGACAGGGGACTCCGAACTATGGCTACACCTTC
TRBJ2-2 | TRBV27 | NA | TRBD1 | CARWDRRNTGELFF | TGTGCCAGGTGGGACAGGAGGAACACCGGGGAGCTGTTTTTT
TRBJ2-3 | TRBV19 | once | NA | CASSTYSAPWQYF | TGTGCCAGTAGTACCTATAGCGCCCCGTGGCAGTATTTT
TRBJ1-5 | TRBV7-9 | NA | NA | CASSSPSVGEPQHF | TGTGCCAGCAGCTCCCCTTCGGTTGGTGAGCCCCAGCATTTT
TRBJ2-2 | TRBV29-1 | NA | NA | CSVERENTGELFF | TGCAGCGTTGAGCGGGAGAACACCGGGGAGCTGTTTTTT
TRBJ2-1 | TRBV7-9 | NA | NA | CASSLGSSRRMTHEQFF | TGTGCCAGCAGCTTAGGCTCATCCCGTCGGATGACACATGAGCAGTTCTTC
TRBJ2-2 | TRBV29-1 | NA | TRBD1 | CSVGKGGATGELFF | TGCAGCGTTGGAAAAGGGGGCGCAACCGGGGAGCTGTTTTTT
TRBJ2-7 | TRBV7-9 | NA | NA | CASSLVGRSHEQYF | TGTGCCAGCAGCTTAGTGGGGAGAAGCCACGAGCAGTACTTC
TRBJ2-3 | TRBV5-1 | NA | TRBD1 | CASSGGQGSTDTQYF | TGCGCCAGCAGCGGGGGACAGGGGAGCACAGATACGCAGTATTTT
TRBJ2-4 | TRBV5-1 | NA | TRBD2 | CAGPGGPIQYF | TGCGCCGGCCCGGGGGGGCCCATTCAGTACTTC
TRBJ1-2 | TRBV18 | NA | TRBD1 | CASSRDRGNYGYTF | TGTGCCAGCTCACGGGACAGGGGAAACTATGGCTACACCTTC
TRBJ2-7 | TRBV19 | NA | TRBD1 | CASSRTGVTYEQYF | TGTGCCAGTAGTAGGACAGGGGTGACCTACGAGCAGTACTTC
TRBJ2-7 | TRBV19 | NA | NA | CASKMAGSYEQYF | TGTGCCAGTAAAATGGCAGGATCCTACGAGCAGTACTTC
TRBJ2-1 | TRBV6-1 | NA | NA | CASSVSRDYNEQFF | TGTGCCAGCAGTGTCTCGAGGGACTACAATGAGCAGTTCTTC
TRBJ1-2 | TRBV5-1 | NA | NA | CASSLGRQPSDGYTF | TGCGCCAGCAGCTTGGGTCGGCAGCCGTCGGATGGCTACACCTTC
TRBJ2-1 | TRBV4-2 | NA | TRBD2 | CASSQARLAGEVGEQFF | TGTGCCAGCAGCCAAGCCCGACTAGCGGGAGAGGTTGGAGAGCAGTTCTTC
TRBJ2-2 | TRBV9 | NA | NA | CASSVDQGVYTGELFF | TGTGCCAGCAGCGTAGATCAGGGTGTGTACACCGGGGAGCTGTTTTTT
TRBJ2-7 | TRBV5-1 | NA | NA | CASSSRGTHPYEQYF | TGCGCCAGCAGCTCACGGGGGACTCACCCCTACGAGCAGTACTTC
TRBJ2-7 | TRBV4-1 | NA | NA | CASSREEGEPYEQYF | TGCGCCAGCAGTCGAGAGGAGGGAGAGCCCTACGAGCAGTACTTC
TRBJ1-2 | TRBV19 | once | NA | CASFTGSYGYTF | TGTGCCAGTTTTACAGGGTCCTATGGCTACACCTTC
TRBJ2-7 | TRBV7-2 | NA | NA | CASSLQGGHPYEQYF | TGTGCCAGCAGCTTACAGGGGGGACATCCCTACGAGCAGTACTTC
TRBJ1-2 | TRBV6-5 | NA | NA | CASSYSLRGTYGYTF | TGTGCCAGCAGTTACTCTCTCCGAGGTACCTATGGCTACACCTTC
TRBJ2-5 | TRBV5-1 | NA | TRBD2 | CASSLLPGTSDQETQYF | TGCGCCAGCAGCTTGCTACCCGGAACTAGCGATCAAGAGACCCAGTACTTC
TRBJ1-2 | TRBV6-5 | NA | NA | CASSRGYYGYTF | TGTGCCAGCAGCAGGGGCTACTATGGCTACACCTTC
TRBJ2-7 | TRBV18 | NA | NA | CASSPNNRVYEQYF | TGTGCCAGCTCACCGAATAATCGGGTGTACGAGCAGTACTTC
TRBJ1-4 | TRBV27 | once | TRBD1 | CASSLTQGAGEKLFF | TGTGCCAGCAGTTTAACACAGGGGGCTGGGGAAAAACTGTTTTTT
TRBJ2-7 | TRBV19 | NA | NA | CASSMKSRYEQYF | TGTGCCAGTAGTATGAAATCACGCTACGAGCAGTACTTC
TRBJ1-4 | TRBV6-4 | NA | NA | CASRAPDNNLNEKLFF | TGTGCCAGCAGGGCACCCGACAATAACCTTAATGAAAAACTGTTTTTT
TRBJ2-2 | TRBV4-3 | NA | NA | CASSLSRAGELFF | TGCGCCAGCAGCCTTAGTCGGGCCGGGGAGCTGTTTTTT
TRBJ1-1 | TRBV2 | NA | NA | CASSPGPNTEAFF | TGTGCCAGCTCACCCGGGCCTAACACTGAAGCTTTCTTT